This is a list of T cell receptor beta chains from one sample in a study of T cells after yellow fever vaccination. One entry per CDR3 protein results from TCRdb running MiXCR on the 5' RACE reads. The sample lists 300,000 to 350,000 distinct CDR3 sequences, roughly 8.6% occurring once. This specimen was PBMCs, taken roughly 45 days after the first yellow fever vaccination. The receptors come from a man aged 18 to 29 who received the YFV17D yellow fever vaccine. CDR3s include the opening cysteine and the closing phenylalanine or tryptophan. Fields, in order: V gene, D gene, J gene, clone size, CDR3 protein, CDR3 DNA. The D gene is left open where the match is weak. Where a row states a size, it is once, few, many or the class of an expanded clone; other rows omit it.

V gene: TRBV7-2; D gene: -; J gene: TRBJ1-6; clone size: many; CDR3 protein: CASSFRDGSPLHF; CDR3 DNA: TGTGCCAGCAGCTTCAGGGATGGTTCACCCCTCCACTTT
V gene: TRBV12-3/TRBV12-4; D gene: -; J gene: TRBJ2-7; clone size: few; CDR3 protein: CASSLARFSPEQYF; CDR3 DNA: TGTGCCAGCAGTTTAGCGAGATTTTCCCCCGAGCAGTACTTC
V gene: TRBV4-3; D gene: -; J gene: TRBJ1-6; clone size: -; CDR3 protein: CASSQAEGSYNSPLHF; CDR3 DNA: TGCGCCAGCAGCCAAGCGGAGGGATCTTATAATTCACCCCTCCACTTT
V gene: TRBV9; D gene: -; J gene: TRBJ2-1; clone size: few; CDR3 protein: CASSVSEFGEQFF; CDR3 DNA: TGTGCCAGCAGCGTGTCCGAATTCGGAGAGCAGTTCTTC
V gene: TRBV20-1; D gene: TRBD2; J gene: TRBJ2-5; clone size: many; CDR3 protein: CSARERGSHQETQYF; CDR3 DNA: TGCAGTGCTAGAGAGCGGGGGTCCCATCAGGAGACCCAGTACTTC
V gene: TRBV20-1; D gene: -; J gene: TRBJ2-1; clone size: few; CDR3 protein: CSASTLGGWGNEQFF; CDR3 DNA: TGCAGTGCTAGTACGTTGGGGGGATGGGGTAATGAGCAGTTCTTC
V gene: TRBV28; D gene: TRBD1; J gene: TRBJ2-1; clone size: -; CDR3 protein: CASVPGQGAIVSYNEQFF; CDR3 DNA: TGTGCCAGTGTCCCGGGACAGGGGGCAATAGTCTCCTACAATGAGCAGTTCTTC
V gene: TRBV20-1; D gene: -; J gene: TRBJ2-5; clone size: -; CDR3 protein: CSASLLGGQETQYF; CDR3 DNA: TGCAGTGCATCCTTGTTAGGGGGGCAGGAGACCCAGTACTTC
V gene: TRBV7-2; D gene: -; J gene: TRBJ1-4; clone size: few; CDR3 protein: CASSLVHGMNEKLFF; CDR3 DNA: TGTGCCAGCAGCTTAGTACACGGAATGAATGAAAAACTGTTTTTT
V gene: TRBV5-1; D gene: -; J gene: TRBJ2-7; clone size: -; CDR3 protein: CASQGGAGTYEQYF; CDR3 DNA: TGCGCCTCACAGGGAGGGGCTGGAACCTACGAGCAGTACTTC
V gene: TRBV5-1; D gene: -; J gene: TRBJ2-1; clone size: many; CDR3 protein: CASSLSYEQFF; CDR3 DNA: TGCGCCAGCAGCCTGAGTTATGAGCAGTTCTTC
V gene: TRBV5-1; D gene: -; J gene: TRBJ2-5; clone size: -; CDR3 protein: CASSLAGAAQETQYF; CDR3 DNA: TGCGCCAGCAGCTTGGCCGGGGCAGCCCAAGAGACCCAGTACTTC
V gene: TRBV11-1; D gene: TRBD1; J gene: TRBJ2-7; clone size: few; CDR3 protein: CASSRDRVHEQYF; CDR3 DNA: TGTGCCAGCAGCCGGGACAGGGTGCACGAGCAGTACTTC
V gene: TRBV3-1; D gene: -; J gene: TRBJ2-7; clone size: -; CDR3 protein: CASSRGHNFLEQYF; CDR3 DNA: TGTGCCAGCAGCCGGGGACATAATTTTCTCGAGCAGTACTTC
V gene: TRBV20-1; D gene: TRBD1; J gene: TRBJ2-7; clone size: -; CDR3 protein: CSAREGTGGAYEQYF; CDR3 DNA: TGCAGTGCTAGAGAGGGGACAGGGGGTGCCTACGAGCAGTACTTC
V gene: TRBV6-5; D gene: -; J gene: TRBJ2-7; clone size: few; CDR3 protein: CASSSLQGRAHYEQYF; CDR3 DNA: TGTGCCAGCAGTTCCCTCCAGGGGAGGGCCCACTACGAGCAGTACTTC
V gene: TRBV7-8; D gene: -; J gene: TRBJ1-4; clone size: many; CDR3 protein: CASSLARERKLFF; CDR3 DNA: TGTGCCAGCAGCTTAGCGAGGGAACGGAAACTGTTTTTT
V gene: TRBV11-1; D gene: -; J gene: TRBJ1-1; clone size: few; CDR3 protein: CASSRQVVGTEAFF; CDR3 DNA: TGTGCCAGCAGCAGACAGGTTGTGGGCACTGAAGCTTTCTTT
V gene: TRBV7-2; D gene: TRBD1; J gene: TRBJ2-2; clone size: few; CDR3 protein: CASRYTGTGNTGELFF; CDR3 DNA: TGTGCCAGCAGATATACCGGGACAGGGAACACCGGGGAGCTGTTTTTT